Following are 5 T cell receptor beta chains from one sample sequenced in a study of neurological immune-mediated disorders. TCRdb reanalysed the 5' RACE reads using MiXCR and keeps one entry per CDR3 protein. Counted here are 55,000 to 75,000 distinct CDR3 sequences, approximately 14% occurring once; the ten biggest clones make up approximately 4.2%. The time point here: longitudinal time-point 1 (baseline). Sequencing was carried out using PBMCs. These receptors all come from a female donor with HTLV-1-associated myelopathy (HAM/TSP).

The chain links TRBV7-9 to TRBJ1-1; D remains unclear. CDR1 is SEHNR, CDR2 FQNEAQ, per germline (reference sequence). Trimming removed 1 base at V and 4 bases at J, with 7 bases between. The CDR3 is 13 residues long. This chain's CDR3 is CASSLGSLTEAFF. The CDR3 DNA is TGTGCCAGCAGCTTAGGTAGCCTCACTGAAGCTTTCTTT.

Only one count was recorded for this clonotype. The chain carries TRBV5-1 and TRBJ2-1; D unresolved. CDR3 length: 16 residues. Trimming removed 4 bases at V and 0 bases at J, with 14 bases between. The germline V gene has CDR1 SGHRS and CDR2 YFSETQ. The CDR3 region has the DNA TGCGCCAGCAGCCTCAACCCGACAAACTCCTACAATGAGCAGTTCTTC. Residues: CASSLNPTNSYNEQFF.

There are many counts of this clonotype. This sequence joins TRBV5-1 and TRBJ2-2; 7 bases are a match to TRBD1. Germline V gene data show CDR1 as SGHRS and CDR2 as YFSETQ. V shed 0 bases and J 3 bases; nucleotides not matched to a gene: 2. The CDR3 totals 15 residues. The CDR3 sequence is CASSLGDSYTGELFF. The CDR3 DNA reads TGCGCCAGCAGCTTGGGGGACAGCTACACCGGGGAGCTGTTTTTT.

This clonotype appeared many times. Written as DNA, the CDR3 is TGCGCCAGCCGAATAGGGTTGGGTTTGAACACTGAAGCTTTCTTT. This sequence encodes CASRIGLGLNTEAFF. The chain uses TRBV5-1 and TRBJ1-1; no reliable D call. The CDR3 loop spans 15 amino acids. V was shortened by 7 bases and J by 0 bases, with 16 bases between the two germline ends. The germline gives CDR1 SGHRS, CDR2 YFSETQ.

This clonotype occurred many times. The rearrangement joins TRBV5-1 to TRBJ2-2; D possibly corresponds to TRBD1 (5 bases). The ends were cut back, 4 bases at V and 0 bases at J, with 16 bases in the middle. Germline-derived CDR1 and CDR2 are SGHRS and YFSETQ. The CDR3 totals 17 residues. The DNA of the CDR3 is TGCGCCAGCAGCGCAACAGGACAAACTTCGAACACCGGGGAGCTGTTTTTT. The encoded protein is CASSATGQTSNTGELFF.